This T cell receptor beta chain was recovered during a study of T cells in Graves' hyperthyroidism and ophthalmopathy. The ends were cut back, 11 bases at V and 4 bases at J, with 17 bases in the middle. Germline CDR1 and CDR2: LNHDA and SQIVND (reference sequence). This CDR3 has 14 residues. Regions amplified from RNA transcripts were the TCR beta CDR3 regions. The HTBI primer set served for first-round RT-PCR of the TCR CDR3. MiXCR was run by TCRdb on the multiplex PCR reads, yielding one entry per CDR3 protein. The sample records some 490,000 distinct CDR3 sequences, about 16% being singletons. The sequencing sample was made of blood. The sequence came from a woman under 40 with Graves' ophthalmopathy. The rearrangement links TRBV19 to TRBJ2-2, with a tentative D call TRBD2 (5 bases). The CDR3 sequence is CAGRLGSSTGELFF. As DNA, the CDR3 is TGTGCCGGCCGACTTGGGAGCAGCACCGGGGAGCTGTTTTTT. The full variable domain, in which reference TRBV19 and TRBJ2-2 provide the parts outside the CDR3, is DGGITQSPKYLFRKEGQNVTLSCEQNLNHDAMYWYRQDPGQGLRLIYYSQIVNDFQKGDIAEGYSVSREKKESFPLTVTSAQKNPTAFYLCAGRLGSSTGELFFGEGSRLTVL.